This T cell receptor beta chain originates from a study of cytomegalovirus exposure and HLA in healthy donors. Regarding this clone: As yet, its antigen is unknown.

Regarding the study as a whole: A link between a missense DCLRE1C variant and TCR beta V- and J-gene trimming emerged from a later analysis.

With 8 bases removed from V and 4 bases from J, the gap between germline ends came to 20 bases. CDR3 length: 16 amino acids. Germline V CDR1 and CDR2: SEHNR, FQNEAQ (reference sequence). As for the donors, each was a healthy bone marrow donor. PCR involved 60 Vbeta and 13 Jbeta primers. Study processing details: The count from a later analysis was 65 million to 90 million unique TCR beta chains, roughly 11 million of them shared. The assay was immunoSEQ multiplex PCR, and TCRdb's table has in-frame clones only and misses some. From that table come the V and J calls and clone size; the DNA was used to work out D and trimming. There are some 180,000 clones in the sample; 76% occur only once, and roughly 1.5% lies in the top ten.

This TCR was sampled from a man between 18 and 35 years old in good health and CMV-seronegative. The chain has TRBV7-9 and TRBJ2-2; TRBD1 might be the D (5 bases). Source material: PBMCs. The chain's CDR3 is CASRAARQGITGELFF. DNA for the CDR3: TGTGCCAGCCGGGCGGCAAGGCAGGGCATCACCGGGGAGCTGTTTTTT.